These T cell receptor beta chains were read from a single sample in a study of vaccination and CD4 T cells after COVID-19. Their antigens remain unidentified. MiXCR was run by TCRdb on the PCR reads, yielding one entry per CDR3 protein. Among about 7,800 distinct CDR3 sequences listed, about 42% were seen once. The sequencing sample was made of CD4+ T cells from blood, cultured in vitro. These TCRs come from a human donor in good health. The CDR3 runs from the conserved cysteine through the conserved F or W. Each record gives: V gene, D gene, clone size, J gene, CDR3 protein, CDR3 DNA. D genes are given only for firm matches. Not every row has a clone size; where given, it reads once, few, many or a size class.

V gene: TRBV6-2/TRBV6-3; D gene: NA; clone size: few; J gene: TRBJ1-5; CDR3 protein: CASSYRGEQPQHF; CDR3 DNA: TGTGCCAGCAGTTACCGGGGTGAACAGCCCCAGCATTTT
V gene: TRBV6-1; D gene: NA; clone size: NA; J gene: TRBJ2-1; CDR3 protein: CASSQDTEQFF; CDR3 DNA: TGTGCCAGCAGTCAGGACACTGAGCAGTTCTTC
V gene: TRBV7-2; D gene: NA; clone size: few; J gene: TRBJ2-2; CDR3 protein: CASSPRGRPNTGELFF; CDR3 DNA: TGTGCCAGCAGCCCCAGGGGCCGCCCGAACACCGGGGAGCTGTTTTTT
V gene: TRBV7-2; D gene: NA; clone size: few; J gene: TRBJ1-2; CDR3 protein: CASSHRSEGTRQYTF; CDR3 DNA: TGTGCCAGCAGCCACCGCTCGGAGGGAACGCGACAATACACCTTC
V gene: TRBV15; D gene: TRBD2; clone size: few; J gene: TRBJ2-3; CDR3 protein: CATRSGGFGTDTQYF; CDR3 DNA: TGTGCCACCAGGAGCGGGGGGTTTGGCACAGATACGCAGTATTTT
V gene: TRBV6-5; D gene: NA; clone size: NA; J gene: TRBJ1-4; CDR3 protein: CASSYSKGEKLFF; CDR3 DNA: TGTGCCAGCAGTTACTCGAAGGGGGAAAAACTGTTTTTT
V gene: TRBV27; D gene: NA; clone size: few; J gene: TRBJ2-5; CDR3 protein: CASSLRSRQGRETQYF; CDR3 DNA: TGTGCCAGCAGTTTACGGTCCCGCCAGGGGAGGGAGACCCAGTACTTC
V gene: TRBV20-1; D gene: TRBD2; clone size: NA; J gene: TRBJ2-2; CDR3 protein: CSARDPTSGGIEAGELFF; CDR3 DNA: TGCAGTGCTAGAGATCCCACTAGCGGGGGGATTGAGGCCGGGGAGCTGTTTTTT
V gene: TRBV11-2; D gene: NA; clone size: NA; J gene: TRBJ2-3; CDR3 protein: CASSIPITSTDTQYF; CDR3 DNA: TGTGCCAGCAGCATCCCTATTACTAGCACAGATACGCAGTATTTT
V gene: TRBV5-4; D gene: TRBD1; clone size: few; J gene: TRBJ1-2; CDR3 protein: CASSLGSRQGAIYGYTF; CDR3 DNA: TGTGCCAGCAGCTTGGGTTCGCGGCAGGGGGCAATCTATGGCTACACCTTC
V gene: TRBV30; D gene: NA; clone size: NA; J gene: TRBJ2-2; CDR3 protein: CAWKQDGELFF; CDR3 DNA: TGTGCCTGGAAGCAGGACGGGGAGCTGTTTTTT
V gene: TRBV24-1; D gene: TRBD1; clone size: NA; J gene: TRBJ1-2; CDR3 protein: CATSGTGGGYTF; CDR3 DNA: TGTGCCACCAGTGGTACAGGGGGTGGCTACACCTTC
V gene: TRBV5-4; D gene: NA; clone size: few; J gene: TRBJ2-1; CDR3 protein: CASSHDAGRDNEQFF; CDR3 DNA: TGTGCCAGCAGCCACGATGCCGGGAGAGACAATGAGCAGTTCTTC
V gene: TRBV18; D gene: TRBD2; clone size: NA; J gene: TRBJ2-1; CDR3 protein: CASSSLAAEQFF; CDR3 DNA: TGTGCCAGCTCATCTCTAGCGGCCGAGCAGTTCTTC
V gene: TRBV6-2/TRBV6-3; D gene: NA; clone size: NA; J gene: TRBJ2-1; CDR3 protein: CASSYWGGDTPNEQFF; CDR3 DNA: TGTGCCAGCAGTTACTGGGGGGGCGACACTCCCAATGAGCAGTTCTTC
V gene: TRBV5-1; D gene: NA; clone size: NA; J gene: TRBJ1-1; CDR3 protein: CASSLGTAMNTEAFF; CDR3 DNA: TGCGCCAGCAGCTTGGGGACAGCGATGAACACTGAAGCTTTCTTT
V gene: TRBV5-4; D gene: NA; clone size: NA; J gene: TRBJ1-1; CDR3 protein: CASSLVMNTEAFF; CDR3 DNA: TGTGCCAGCAGCTTGGTTATGAACACTGAAGCTTTCTTT
V gene: TRBV20-1; D gene: TRBD2; clone size: NA; J gene: TRBJ2-2; CDR3 protein: CSAPTSGNTGELFF; CDR3 DNA: TGCAGTGCGCCTACTAGCGGGAACACCGGGGAGCTGTTTTTT
V gene: TRBV27; D gene: NA; clone size: NA; J gene: TRBJ1-1; CDR3 protein: CASSLNRALGNTEAFF; CDR3 DNA: TGTGCCAGCAGTTTAAACAGGGCTCTCGGGAACACTGAAGCTTTCTTT
V gene: TRBV19; D gene: NA; clone size: NA; J gene: TRBJ1-6; CDR3 protein: CASSINHNRDSPLHF; CDR3 DNA: TGTGCCAGTAGTATAAATCACAATCGGGATTCACCCCTCCACTTT
V gene: TRBV7-9; D gene: NA; clone size: NA; J gene: TRBJ2-3; CDR3 protein: CASSGVADTQYF; CDR3 DNA: TGTGCCAGCAGCGGGGTCGCAGATACGCAGTATTTT
V gene: TRBV25-1; D gene: NA; clone size: NA; J gene: TRBJ1-1; CDR3 protein: CASSEYGFSNTEAFF; CDR3 DNA: TGTGCCAGCAGTGAATATGGCTTTTCGAACACTGAAGCTTTCTTT
V gene: TRBV7-2; D gene: NA; clone size: few; J gene: TRBJ1-5; CDR3 protein: CASSEPYSNQPQHF; CDR3 DNA: TGTGCCAGCAGCGAACCCTACAGCAATCAGCCCCAGCATTTT
V gene: TRBV5-4; D gene: TRBD1; clone size: NA; J gene: TRBJ2-5; CDR3 protein: CASSSTGAGVETQYF; CDR3 DNA: TGTGCCAGCAGCTCCACAGGGGCTGGTGTGGAGACCCAGTACTTC
V gene: TRBV12-3/TRBV12-4; D gene: TRBD2; clone size: few; J gene: TRBJ2-5; CDR3 protein: CASSGGLAGGEETQYF; CDR3 DNA: TGTGCCAGCAGTGGAGGACTAGCGGGGGGCGAAGAGACCCAGTACTTC
V gene: TRBV12-3/TRBV12-4; D gene: TRBD2; clone size: NA; J gene: TRBJ2-1; CDR3 protein: CASSLGRTRAEQFF; CDR3 DNA: TGTGCCAGCAGTTTAGGACGGACTAGGGCCGAGCAGTTCTTC
V gene: TRBV7-7; D gene: TRBD2; clone size: NA; J gene: TRBJ2-5; CDR3 protein: CASSLRGGAMETQYF; CDR3 DNA: TGTGCCAGCAGCTTACGCGGGGGGGCCATGGAGACCCAGTACTTC
V gene: TRBV20-1; D gene: NA; clone size: NA; J gene: TRBJ1-5; CDR3 protein: CGATQGDQPQHF; CDR3 DNA: TGCGGTGCTACCCAGGGTGATCAGCCCCAGCATTTT
V gene: TRBV19; D gene: TRBD1; clone size: NA; J gene: TRBJ1-5; CDR3 protein: CASSGAGQGRYQPQHF; CDR3 DNA: TGTGCCAGTAGCGGGGCGGGACAGGGCCGTTATCAGCCCCAGCATTTT
V gene: TRBV28; D gene: NA; clone size: NA; J gene: TRBJ1-1; CDR3 protein: CASHRVLNTEAFF; CDR3 DNA: TGTGCCAGCCACAGGGTACTGAACACTGAAGCTTTCTTT
V gene: TRBV15; D gene: TRBD2; clone size: NA; J gene: TRBJ2-5; CDR3 protein: CATSTNPPGGSGVGETQYF; CDR3 DNA: TGTGCCACCAGCACAAACCCCCCCGGCGGTAGCGGGGTAGGGGAGACCCAGTACTTC
V gene: TRBV7-2; D gene: NA; clone size: NA; J gene: TRBJ2-3; CDR3 protein: CASSSRGVTDTQYF; CDR3 DNA: TGTGCCAGCAGCTCCAGAGGGGTCACAGATACGCAGTATTTT
V gene: TRBV12-5; D gene: NA; clone size: NA; J gene: TRBJ1-5; CDR3 protein: CASGPGGSSNQPQHF; CDR3 DNA: TGTGCTAGTGGCCCCGGGGGGTCTAGCAATCAGCCCCAGCATTTT
V gene: TRBV6-1; D gene: TRBD2; clone size: NA; J gene: TRBJ2-7; CDR3 protein: CASTLGEGIYEQYF; CDR3 DNA: TGTGCCAGCACCCTAGGGGAGGGGATCTACGAGCAGTACTTC
V gene: TRBV5-4; D gene: NA; clone size: NA; J gene: TRBJ2-1; CDR3 protein: CASSLPQGEQFF; CDR3 DNA: TGTGCCAGCAGCCTCCCCCAGGGTGAGCAGTTCTTC
V gene: TRBV5-5; D gene: TRBD1; clone size: few; J gene: TRBJ1-2; CDR3 protein: CASSLGTGGRAYGYTF; CDR3 DNA: TGTGCCAGCAGCTTGGGGACAGGGGGTCGTGCCTATGGCTACACCTTC
V gene: TRBV12-3/TRBV12-4; D gene: NA; clone size: NA; J gene: TRBJ1-5; CDR3 protein: CASSLVGDQPQHF; CDR3 DNA: TGTGCCAGCAGTTTAGTAGGGGATCAGCCCCAGCATTTT
V gene: TRBV11-2; D gene: TRBD1; clone size: NA; J gene: TRBJ1-6; CDR3 protein: CASSLGGTGGWRNSPLHF; CDR3 DNA: TGTGCCAGCAGCTTAGGCGGGACAGGGGGCTGGAGGAATTCACCCCTCCACTTT
V gene: TRBV4-1; D gene: TRBD1; clone size: few; J gene: TRBJ1-2; CDR3 protein: CASSRTGQGAGGYTF; CDR3 DNA: TGCGCCAGCAGCCGAACGGGACAGGGGGCGGGGGGCTACACCTTC
V gene: TRBV19; D gene: NA; clone size: NA; J gene: TRBJ2-3; CDR3 protein: CASSFLHGTRKGRDTQYF; CDR3 DNA: TGTGCCAGTAGTTTCCTCCACGGGACAAGGAAAGGGAGAGATACGCAGTATTTT
V gene: TRBV28; D gene: TRBD1; clone size: NA; J gene: TRBJ2-1; CDR3 protein: CASSESRGQINEQFF; CDR3 DNA: TGTGCCAGCAGTGAAAGCAGGGGGCAGATCAATGAGCAGTTCTTC
V gene: TRBV19; D gene: NA; clone size: NA; J gene: TRBJ2-6; CDR3 protein: CASSLTGLGANVLTF; CDR3 DNA: TGTGCCAGTAGTTTAACAGGGTTAGGGGCCAACGTCCTGACTTTC
V gene: TRBV7-2; D gene: NA; clone size: NA; J gene: TRBJ2-1; CDR3 protein: CASSLDSTSTERQFF; CDR3 DNA: TGTGCCAGCAGTTTAGATTCTACCTCCACGGAGAGGCAGTTCTTC
V gene: TRBV19; D gene: NA; clone size: few; J gene: TRBJ1-5; CDR3 protein: CASKIRGPGNQPQHF; CDR3 DNA: TGTGCCAGTAAAATAAGGGGTCCTGGTAATCAGCCCCAGCATTTT
V gene: TRBV7-6; D gene: NA; clone size: few; J gene: TRBJ1-2; CDR3 protein: CASSPEWGSLNYGYTF; CDR3 DNA: TGTGCCAGCAGCCCCGAATGGGGTAGCCTTAACTATGGCTACACCTTC
V gene: TRBV6-1; D gene: NA; clone size: few; J gene: TRBJ2-2; CDR3 protein: CASRIRGTGELFF; CDR3 DNA: TGTGCCAGCAGAATCAGGGGAACCGGGGAGCTGTTTTTT
V gene: TRBV14; D gene: TRBD2; clone size: NA; J gene: TRBJ2-1; CDR3 protein: CASSQERGRLTYNEQFF; CDR3 DNA: TGTGCCAGCAGCCAAGAACGCGGGAGGCTTACCTACAATGAGCAGTTCTTC
V gene: TRBV7-2; D gene: TRBD2; clone size: NA; J gene: TRBJ2-1; CDR3 protein: CASSPLAGAGEQFF; CDR3 DNA: TGTGCCAGCAGCCCGCTAGCGGGAGCAGGTGAGCAGTTCTTC